This TCR beta chain is drawn from a study of T cell repertoires in aging, cancer and after chemotherapy. Background on the study: Around 8.8 million TCR reads were in the whole dataset. Overall study results and limits: Median generation probability rose over the chemotherapy interval in each cancer cohort, suggesting rebound thymic output. Healthy donors lost TCR diversity with age mainly through richness, cancer patients through richness and evenness. The repertoire data cannot show anything about immunological memory following chemotherapy.

Concerning this clonotype itself: Its antigen remains unknown.

The CDR3 has 13 amino acids. Germline assignment: CDR1 MNHNS and CDR2 SASEGT. V was trimmed by 7 bases and J by 3 bases, leaving 12 bases between them. The template was genomic DNA from peripheral blood, not RNA. TRB rearrangements spanning V, D and J were amplified using mixed TRB-A/B primers. TCRdb re-analysed the multiplex PCR reads in MiXCR, keeping a single row per CDR3 protein. The sample has 3,900 or so distinct CDR3 sequences; less than 30% are singletons. The sample was blood. The sequence derives from a human donor with a solid tumor. This sequence joins TRBV6-1 and TRBJ1-2; no clear D gene. The CDR3 reads CASTETDYYGYTF. CDR3 nucleotides: TGTGCCAGCACGGAAACAGACTACTATGGCTACACCTTC.